This T cell receptor (beta chain) derives from a study of beta chain features in type 1 diabetes. The study's findings and limits: In cDNA sequencing, cells with high TCR expression could be over-represented. Type 1 diabetes patients had moderately but significantly shorter TCRB CDR3s in all four CD4+ subsets. VDJ junctions from type 1 diabetes patients carried fewer insertions and larger deletions.

Blood was collected once per donor into heparin, averaging about 0.12 L. Sorted CD4+ subsets: naive, central memory, regulatory, stem cell-like memory (CD45RO/CCR7/CD25/CD127/CD95/CD27 panel). The CDR3 sequence is 15 residues long. The V end lost 8 bases, the J end lost 2 bases, and 18 bases lay between the germline ends. The V gene's germline CDR1 is SGHTA and CDR2 FQGNSA. By share, this clone ranks as medium-sized. What it binds is not known. Sequenced material consisted of expressed TCRB transcripts (all of the isolated RNA was reverse transcribed). Libraries were prepared by immunoSEQ multiplex PCR; TCRdb keeps only in-frame clonotypes and omits some of them. The table records about 48,000 clones, over 40% of them present only once.

Specimen: Tregs from blood. The sequence was collected from a man under 40 with type 1 diabetes. This chain uses TRBV7-2 with TRBJ2-5; maybe TRBD2 (6 bases). The CDR3 region has the DNA TGTGCCAGCGGACGCGGCACTAGCCGTCAAGAGACCCAGTACTTC. Translation: CASGRGTSRQETQYF. The full variable domain, its missing parts supplied by reference TRBV7-2 and TRBJ2-5, is GAGVSQSPSNKVTEKGKDVELRCDPISGHTALYWYRQSLGQGLEFLIYFQGNSAPDKSGLPSDRFSAERTGGSVSTLTIQRTQQEDSAVYLCASGRGTSRQETQYFGPGTRLLVL.